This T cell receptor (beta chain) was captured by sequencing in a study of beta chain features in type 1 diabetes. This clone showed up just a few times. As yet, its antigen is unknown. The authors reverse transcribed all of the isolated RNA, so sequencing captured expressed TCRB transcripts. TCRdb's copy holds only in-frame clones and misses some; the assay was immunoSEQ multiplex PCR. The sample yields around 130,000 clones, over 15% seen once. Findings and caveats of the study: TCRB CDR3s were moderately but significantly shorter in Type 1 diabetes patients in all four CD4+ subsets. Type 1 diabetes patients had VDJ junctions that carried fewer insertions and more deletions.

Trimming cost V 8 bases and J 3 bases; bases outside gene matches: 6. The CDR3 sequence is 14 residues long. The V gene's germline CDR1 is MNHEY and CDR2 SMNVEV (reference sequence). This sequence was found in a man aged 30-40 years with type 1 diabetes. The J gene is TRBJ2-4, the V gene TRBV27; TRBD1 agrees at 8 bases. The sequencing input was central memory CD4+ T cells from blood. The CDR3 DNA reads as TGTGCCAGCCGAGCAGGGGGCGTCAAAAACATTCAGTACTTC. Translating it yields CASRAGGVKNIQYF.